These 24 T cell receptor beta chains originate from one sample sequenced in a study of blood T cell repertoires in COVID-19. Clones were read by immunoSEQ multiplex PCR, and TCRdb kept only the in-frame ones, dropping some. Counted here are under 250,000 clones, about 91% occurring once; the ten biggest clones make up 6.3%. The sample taken for sequencing was peripheral blood. The receptors shown here come from a woman aged 25 to 39 with COVID-19, enrolled during active disease.

V gene TRBV27 combines with J gene TRBJ2-7; 8 bases line up with TRBD2. J was trimmed by 1 base and V by 2 bases; bases with no gene match: 19. The CDR3 extends over 20 amino acids. Germline V CDR1 and CDR2: MNHEY, SMNVEV (reference sequence). This CDR3 is CASSLRPAGGKFVPSYEQYF. In nucleotides, the CDR3 is TGTGCCAGCAGTTTACGGCCGGCGGGGGGAAAATTCGTACCTTCCTACGAGCAGTACTTC.

The chain combines TRBV6-5 with TRBJ1-2, with unresolved D. V was pared by 4 bases and J by 2 bases, with 11 bases between. Germline V gene data show CDR1 as MNHEY and CDR2 as SVGAGI. The CDR3 runs 14 residues. In DNA form, the CDR3 reads TGTGCCAGCAGTTCCCCGAGAGGCAACTATGGCTACACCTTC. It is translated as CASSSPRGNYGYTF.

This clone was recorded a few times. CDR3 loop: CASSEESKLFF. CDR3 nucleotides: TGTGCCAGCAGTGAAGAGAGTAAACTGTTTTTT. This chain uses TRBV2 with TRBJ1-4; D not certain. CDR3 length: 11 amino acids. CDR1 and CDR2 from the germline V gene are SNHLY and FYNNEI. The V end was cut by 1 base, the J end by 11 bases, with 5 bases between.

J is TRBJ2-1 and V is TRBV19; 9 positions match TRBD1. CDR3 length equals 14 residues. In germline, CDR1 is LNHDA, CDR2 SQIVND (reference sequence). Trimming took 6 bases from V and 5 from J; bases not matched to a gene: 5. The CDR3 here is CASSPGQGNNEQFF. CDR3 DNA: TGTGCCAGTAGCCCGGGACAGGGAAACAATGAGCAGTTCTTC.

There are a few counts of this clone. The chain links TRBV6-5 to TRBJ2-1, with 14 bases fitting TRBD2. From germline, CDR1 is MNHEY and CDR2 SVGAGI. V lost 7 bases and J lost 9; bases outside the gene matches: 5. This CDR3 has 14 residues. CDR3 in DNA: TGTGCCAGCACGGGACTAGCGGGAGTTGCTGAGCAGTTCTTC. Translated, it gives CASTGLAGVAEQFF.

The table lists this clone with a count of one. This chain links TRBV18 with TRBJ2-6; maybe TRBD2 (5 bases). There are 16 residues in the CDR3. Trimming left V 1 base short and J 0 bases short, with 7 bases between. From germline, CDR1 is KGHSH and CDR2 LQKENI. CDR3 sequence reads: CASSPLSVSGANVLTF. CDR3 bases: TGTGCCAGCTCACCACTTAGCGTCTCTGGGGCCAACGTCCTGACTTTC.

This clone was counted between two and nine times. The chain joins TRBV21-1 to TRBJ2-3; the D call of TRBD2 is as the table states it, not checked on the DNA. TRBV21-1 is an annotated pseudogene. CDR3 length: 19 amino acids. DNA for the CDR3: TGTGCCAGCACCTCAGGGGGACTAGCGGGGAGAGGCGAAACAGATACGCAGTATTTT. Translated, it gives CASTSGGLAGRGETDTQYF.

This clone occurred once. The rearrangement uses TRBV7-9 and TRBJ2-1, with 14 bases aligning to TRBD2. This CDR3 has 16 amino acids. The junction had 9 bases not matched to a gene; V was cut back by 5 bases and J by 9 bases. From germline, CDR1 is SEHNR and CDR2 FQNEAQ (reference sequence). The CDR3 loop reads CASSDQGTSGSAEQFF. CDR3 in DNA: TGTGCCAGCAGCGACCAGGGGACTAGCGGGAGCGCTGAGCAGTTCTTC.

The chain carries TRBV19 and TRBJ1-2; D is ambiguous. Germline CDR1 and CDR2: LNHDA and SQIVND (reference sequence). The CDR3 contains 18 residues. V was clipped by 3 bases and J by 2 bases, with 22 bases between them. The DNA of the CDR3 is TGTGCCAGTAGTATGGTGGGCTACACTCCAATTAGAAACTATGGCTACACCTTC. Amino acid sequence: CASSMVGYTPIRNYGYTF.

The chain uses TRBV11-3 and TRBJ2-1; TRBD1 aligns across 7 bases. The V gene end was trimmed by 5 bases and the J gene end by 9 bases; junction bases not matched to a gene: 13. The germline V gene encodes CDR1 SGHNT and CDR2 YENEEA. The CDR3 extends over 15 amino acids. The CDR3 sequence is CASSTRDRALGEQFF. DNA of the CDR3: TGTGCCAGCAGCACCCGGGACAGAGCCCTAGGTGAGCAGTTCTTC.

The chain carries TRBV11-3 and TRBJ2-5; maybe TRBD1 (6 bases). Germline V gene data show CDR1 as SGHNT and CDR2 as YENEEA. With 3 bases removed from V and 5 bases from J, the gap between germline ends came to 10 bases. There are 13 residues in the CDR3. The CDR3 spells CASSFQGRETQYF. The DNA for the CDR3 is TGTGCCAGCAGCTTCCAGGGGCGGGAGACCCAGTACTTC. Variable domain in full (rest from reference TRBV11-3 and TRBJ2-5): EAGVVQSPRYKIIEKKQPVAFWCNPISGHNTLYWYLQNLGQGPELLIRYENEEAVDDSQLPKDRFSAERLKGVDSTLKIQPAELGDSAVYLCASSFQGRETQYFGPGTRLLVL.

This clone was seen just once. This rearrangement joins TRBV11-3 to TRBJ1-5; D gene uncertain. CDR1 is SGHNT, CDR2 YENEEA, per germline. The CDR3 totals 18 residues. Trimming cost V 5 bases and J 2 bases, with 22 bases left between them. CDR3 DNA: TGTGCCAGCAGCCCCGGGGTGGGATTTAAGGTGGGCAATCAGCCCCAGCATTTT. It encodes CASSPGVGFKVGNQPQHF.

The genes are TRBV6-2 or TRBV6-3 and TRBJ1-2; a possible D gene is TRBD1 (6 bases). The CDR3 is 13 amino acids. The V end lost 6 bases, the J end lost 2 bases, and 10 bases lay between the germline ends. CDR1 MNHEY and CDR2 SVGEGT come from the germline V gene. This CDR3 is CASSKGQNYGYTF. The DNA for the CDR3 is TGTGCCAGCAGCAAAGGACAGAACTATGGCTACACCTTC.

The chain has TRBV7-9 and TRBJ2-3; maybe TRBD1 (7 bases). Germline CDR1 reads SEHNR; CDR2 reads FQNEAQ (reference sequence). There are 17 residues in the CDR3. Trimming took off 2 bases at V and 2 bases at J, with 17 bases between the two ends. This CDR3 reads CASSLLGGTEPTDTQYF. CDR3 sequence (DNA): TGTGCCAGCAGCTTACTCGGCGGGACAGAACCCACAGATACGCAGTATTTT.

The chain carries TRBV6-6 and TRBJ2-7; TRBD2 might be the D (6 bases). CDR3 length: 13 amino acids. The germline V gene encodes CDR1 MNHNY and CDR2 SVGAGI (reference sequence). Deletions cut 0 bases from V and 12 bases from J, with 15 bases between. The CDR3 spells CASSYSGGAVRYV. The CDR3 nucleotides are TGTGCCAGCAGTTACTCGGGGGGAGCGGTGCGGTACGTC.

The rearrangement links TRBV7-8 to TRBJ2-1; 14 positions match TRBD2. J lost 10 bases, V lost 5 bases, and 4 bases had no gene match. CDR1 is SGHVS, CDR2 FQNEAQ, per germline. The CDR3 is 14 residues long. The CDR3 loop reads CASSGLAGGAEQFF. For the CDR3, the DNA is TGTGCCAGCAGCGGACTAGCGGGAGGAGCCGAGCAGTTCTTC.

This chain joins TRBV7-9 and TRBJ2-3, with 11 bases identical to TRBD2. The CDR3 covers 16 residues. Germline values: CDR1 SEHNR, CDR2 FQNEAQ (reference sequence). The junction had 9 bases not matched to a gene; V was cut back by 5 bases and J by 5 bases. In DNA, the CDR3 is TGTGCCAGCAGCCAAAAGCTAGCGGGGGGTGTAGATACGCAGTATTTT. Amino acids: CASSQKLAGGVDTQYF.

The chain joins TRBV4-2 to TRBJ2-1; TRBD2 aligns across 9 bases. Germline values: CDR1 LGHNA, CDR2 YNFKEQ. The ends lost 1 base at V and 7 bases at J; junction bases unmatched: 5. The CDR3 totals 15 residues. The CDR3 protein is CASSQGGGGANEQFF. The CDR3 DNA reads as TGTGCCAGCAGCCAAGGGGGCGGGGGGGCAAATGAGCAGTTCTTC.

The CDR3, as DNA: TGTGCCAGCGGAGCGGGAGAAGAGACCCAGTACTTC. Translated: CASGAGEETQYF. This rearrangement joins TRBV9 to TRBJ2-5; 8 bases are a match to TRBD2. The CDR3 contains 12 residues. Per the germline V gene, CDR1 is SGDLS and CDR2 is YYNGEE. After removal of 7 bases from V and 3 bases from J, the junction contained 2 bases not matched to a gene.

The V gene is TRBV9, the J gene TRBJ1-1; D remains unclear. The length of the CDR3 is 14 residues. V lost 4 bases, J lost 4 bases, and 14 bases lay in between. Germline loops: CDR1 SGDLS, CDR2 YYNGEE. The CDR3 sequence: CASSPRVGSTEAFF. The CDR3 DNA sequence: TGTGCCAGCAGCCCGAGGGTGGGCAGCACTGAAGCTTTCTTT.

This sequence joins TRBV30 and TRBJ1-6, with TRBD1 identical over 7 bases. Germline CDR1 is GTSNPN and CDR2 is SVGIG (reference sequence). This CDR3 is built from 16 residues. J gave up 7 bases and V 7 bases, and 16 bases lay outside the gene matches. The CDR3 reads CAFGTEEASPNSPLHF. In DNA, the CDR3 is TGTGCCTTTGGGACAGAAGAAGCCAGCCCCAATTCACCCCTCCACTTT. Full variable domain (rest looked up from reference TRBV30 and TRBJ1-6): SQTIHQWPATLVQPVGSPLSLECTVEGTSNPNLYWYRQAAGRGLQLLFYSVGIGQISSEVPQNLSASRPQDRQFILSSKKLLLSDSGFYLCAFGTEEASPNSPLHFGNGTRLTVT.

The V gene is TRBV9, the J gene TRBJ2-2; maybe TRBD1 (6 bases). With 4 bases removed from V and 1 base from J, the gap between germline ends came to 14 bases. This CDR3 has 16 amino acids. CDR1 and CDR2 (germline): SGDLS, YYNGEE. This chain's CDR3 is CASSPGVGRNTGELFF. CDR3 DNA sequence: TGTGCCAGCAGCCCAGGGGTGGGAAGGAACACCGGGGAGCTGTTTTTT.

The chain has TRBV6-1 and TRBJ2-7; D may be TRBD2 (6 bases). The CDR3 sequence is 13 residues long. Germline CDR1 MNHNS, CDR2 SASEGT. V lost 0 bases and J 9 bases, leaving 12 bases between the germline ends. CDR3 DNA: TGTGCCAGCAGTGAAGCCACTAGCTTCGGGCAGTACTTC. It codes for CASSEATSFGQYF.

The chain couples TRBV4-1 to TRBJ1-1, with TRBD1 identical over 11 bases. V trimming: 4 bases; J trimming: 7 bases; junction bases outside the gene matches: 5. This CDR3 has 14 amino acids. CDR1 MGHRA and CDR2 YSYEKL come from the germline V gene. The CDR3 sequence: CASSLGTGGIEAFF. The CDR3 bases are TGCGCCAGCAGCCTAGGGACAGGGGGTATTGAAGCTTTCTTT.